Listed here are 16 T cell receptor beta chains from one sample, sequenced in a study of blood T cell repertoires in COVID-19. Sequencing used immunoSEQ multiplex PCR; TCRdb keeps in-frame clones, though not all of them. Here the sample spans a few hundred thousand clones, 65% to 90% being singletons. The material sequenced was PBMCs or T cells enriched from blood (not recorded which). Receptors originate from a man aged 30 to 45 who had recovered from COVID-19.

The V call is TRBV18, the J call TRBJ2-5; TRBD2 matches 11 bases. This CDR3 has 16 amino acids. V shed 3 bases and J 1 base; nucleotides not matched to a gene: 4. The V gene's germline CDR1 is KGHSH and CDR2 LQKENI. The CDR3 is CASSPGLAGSQETQYF. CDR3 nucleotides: TGTGCCAGCTCACCCGGACTAGCGGGTTCCCAAGAGACCCAGTACTTC.

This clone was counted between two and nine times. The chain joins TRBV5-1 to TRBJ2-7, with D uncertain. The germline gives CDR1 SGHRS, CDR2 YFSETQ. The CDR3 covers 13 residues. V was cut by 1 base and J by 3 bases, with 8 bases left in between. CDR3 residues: CASSLNSGYEQYF. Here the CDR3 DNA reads TGCGCCAGCAGCTTGAACTCCGGCTACGAGCAGTACTTC.

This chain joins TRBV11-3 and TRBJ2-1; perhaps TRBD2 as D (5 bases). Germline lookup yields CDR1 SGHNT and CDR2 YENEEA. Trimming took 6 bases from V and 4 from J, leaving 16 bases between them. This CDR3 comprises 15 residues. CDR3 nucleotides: TGTGCCAGCAGTATAGCGTCCACCCTATACAATGAGCAGTTCTTC. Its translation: CASSIASTLYNEQFF.

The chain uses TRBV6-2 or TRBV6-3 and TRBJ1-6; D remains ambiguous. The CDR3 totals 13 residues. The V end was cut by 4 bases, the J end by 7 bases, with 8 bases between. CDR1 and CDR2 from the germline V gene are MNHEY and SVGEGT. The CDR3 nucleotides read TGTGCCAGCAGTTCTCAGGAAAATTCACCCCTCCACTTT. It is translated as CASSSQENSPLHF.

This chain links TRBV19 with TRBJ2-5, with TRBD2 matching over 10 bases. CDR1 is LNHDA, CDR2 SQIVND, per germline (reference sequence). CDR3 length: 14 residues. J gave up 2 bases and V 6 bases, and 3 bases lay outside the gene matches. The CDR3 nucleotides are TGTGCCAGTAGCCGGACTAGCGGACAAGAGACCCAGTACTTC. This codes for CASSRTSGQETQYF.

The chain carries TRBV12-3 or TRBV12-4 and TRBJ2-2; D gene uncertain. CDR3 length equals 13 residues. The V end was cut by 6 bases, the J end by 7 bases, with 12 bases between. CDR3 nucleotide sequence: TGTGCCAGCAGAGCTTTCGATCACGGGGAGCTGTTTTTT. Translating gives CASRAFDHGELFF.

The CDR3 here is CASSDSSGGPFNEQFF. In DNA form, the CDR3 reads TGCGCCAGCAGTGATAGTAGCGGGGGGCCCTTCAATGAGCAGTTCTTC. The rearrangement uses TRBV10-1 and TRBJ2-1, with 10 bases identical to TRBD2. V shed 3 bases and J 6 bases; nucleotides not matched to a gene: 8. In germline, CDR1 is WNHNN, CDR2 SYGVQD (reference sequence). The CDR3 runs to 16 residues.

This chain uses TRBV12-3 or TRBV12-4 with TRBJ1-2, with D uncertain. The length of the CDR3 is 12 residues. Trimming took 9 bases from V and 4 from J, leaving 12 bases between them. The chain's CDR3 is CASSEFGYGYTF. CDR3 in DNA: TGTGCCAGTAGCGAATTTGGCTATGGCTACACCTTC.

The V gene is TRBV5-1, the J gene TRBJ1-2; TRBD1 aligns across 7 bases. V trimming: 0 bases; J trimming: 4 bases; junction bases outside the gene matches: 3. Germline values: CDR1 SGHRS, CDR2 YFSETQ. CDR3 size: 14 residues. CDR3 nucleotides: TGCGCCAGCAGCTTGGAGACAGGGTTCTATGGCTACACCTTC. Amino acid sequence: CASSLETGFYGYTF. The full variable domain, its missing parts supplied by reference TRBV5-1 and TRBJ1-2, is KAGVTQTPRYLIKTRGQQVTLSCSPISGHRSVSWYQQTPGQGLQFLFEYFSETQRNKGNFPGRFSGRQFSNSRSEMNVSTLELGDSALYLCASSLETGFYGYTFGSGTRLTVV.

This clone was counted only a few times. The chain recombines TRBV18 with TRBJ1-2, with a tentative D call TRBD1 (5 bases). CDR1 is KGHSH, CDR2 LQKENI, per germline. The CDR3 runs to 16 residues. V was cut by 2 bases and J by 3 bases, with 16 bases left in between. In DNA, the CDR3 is TGTGCCAGCTCACCATCCACTCAGGGAAGGGACTATGGCTACACCTTC. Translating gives CASSPSTQGRDYGYTF.

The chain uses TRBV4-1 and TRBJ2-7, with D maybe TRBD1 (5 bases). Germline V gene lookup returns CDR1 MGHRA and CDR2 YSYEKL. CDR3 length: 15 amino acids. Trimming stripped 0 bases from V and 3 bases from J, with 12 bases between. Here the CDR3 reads CASSQDRGPLYEQYF. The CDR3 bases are TGCGCCAGCAGCCAAGATAGGGGTCCTCTCTACGAGCAGTACTTC.

As DNA, the CDR3 is TGCGCCAGCAGCCATGATCGGGGGAGCACAGATACGCAGTATTTT. Translation: CASSHDRGSTDTQYF. This chain links TRBV5-1 with TRBJ2-3, with a tentative D call TRBD2 (6 bases). Germline V gives CDR1 SGHRS, CDR2 YFSETQ. This CDR3 has 15 amino acids. V was clipped by 4 bases and J by 0 bases, with 12 bases between them.

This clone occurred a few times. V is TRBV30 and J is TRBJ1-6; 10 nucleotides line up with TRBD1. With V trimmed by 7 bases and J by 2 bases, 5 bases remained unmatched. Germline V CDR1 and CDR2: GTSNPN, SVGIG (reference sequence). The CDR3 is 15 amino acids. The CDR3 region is CASGTGEAYNSPLHF. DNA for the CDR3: TGTGCCTCGGGGACAGGGGAAGCCTATAATTCACCCCTCCACTTT.

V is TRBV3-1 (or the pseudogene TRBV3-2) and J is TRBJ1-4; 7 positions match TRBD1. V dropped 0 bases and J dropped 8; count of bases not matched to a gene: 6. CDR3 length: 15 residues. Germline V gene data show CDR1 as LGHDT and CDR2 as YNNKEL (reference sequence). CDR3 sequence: CASSQDMSGGEKLFF. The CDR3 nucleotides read TGTGCCAGCAGCCAAGATATGTCAGGGGGAGAAAAACTGTTTTTT.

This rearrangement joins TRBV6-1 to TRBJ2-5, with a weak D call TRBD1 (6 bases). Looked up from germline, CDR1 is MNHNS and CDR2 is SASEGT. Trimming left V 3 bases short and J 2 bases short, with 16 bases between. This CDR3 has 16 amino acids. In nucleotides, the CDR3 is TGTGCCAGCAGTGATCTAGGGACACCAAAACAAGAGACCCAGTACTTC. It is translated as CASSDLGTPKQETQYF.

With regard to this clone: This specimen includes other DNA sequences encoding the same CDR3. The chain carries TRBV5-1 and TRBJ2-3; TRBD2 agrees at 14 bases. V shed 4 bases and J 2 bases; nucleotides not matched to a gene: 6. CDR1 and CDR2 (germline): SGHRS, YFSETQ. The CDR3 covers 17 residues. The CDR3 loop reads CASSTGLAGGITDTQYF. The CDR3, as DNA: TGCGCCAGCAGCACCGGACTAGCGGGAGGCATCACAGATACGCAGTATTTT.